The 3 T cell receptor beta chains below come from one sample, sequenced in a study of cytomegalovirus exposure and HLA in healthy donors. It was with 60 Vbeta and 13 Jbeta primers that the PCR ran. The protocol was immunoSEQ multiplex PCR, while the TCRdb copy is restricted to in-frame clones and leaves out a portion. The table records under 95,000 clones, roughly 80% of them present only once. Sequencing was carried out using PBMCs. These receptors came from a boy aged 5-17 years in good health and CMV-seronegative.

The chain carries TRBV2 and TRBJ2-2; TRBD1 matches at 7 bases. CDR3 length: 14 amino acids. V gave up 8 bases and J gave up 5 bases; unmatched junction bases: 8. Germline V gene data show CDR1 as SNHLY and CDR2 as FYNNEI. The CDR3 protein is CASSVGTVTGELFF. CDR3 bases: TGTGCCAGCTCAGTAGGGACAGTAACCGGGGAGCTGTTTTTT.

J is TRBJ1-3 and V is TRBV5-4; D is possibly TRBD1 (5 bases). Deletions cut 4 bases from V and 4 bases from J, with 15 bases between. This CDR3 has 15 amino acids. Germline lookup yields CDR1 SGHNT and CDR2 YYREEE (reference sequence). The CDR3 nucleotides read TGTGCCAGCAGCAGAGGCGGGGCCGAAGGAAACACCATATATTTT. Amino acid sequence: CASSRGGAEGNTIYF.

This chain uses TRBV29-1 with TRBJ2-7; D not certain. CDR3 length: 12 residues. The V end lost 1 base, the J end lost 6 bases, and 10 bases lay between the germline ends. Germline V CDR1 and CDR2: SQVTM, ANQGSEA. The CDR3 DNA is TGCAGCGTTGAAGTTGGAGACTTCGAGCAGTACTTC. It codes for CSVEVGDFEQYF.